This T cell receptor (beta chain) was sequenced during a study of blood T cell repertoires in COVID-19. Looking at the study overall: Samples came from the United States, Italy and Spain, spanning acute and convalescent COVID-19. T cells, B-cell-depleted T cells, or PBMCs supplied cDNA or gDNA.

In the study's own analysis: Reference gene primer amplification gave estimated nucleated cell counts. Generated by immunoSEQ multiplex PCR, the TCRdb table keeps only in-frame clones and is missing some. The V and J calls and clone size are taken from that table; D and trimming were inferred from the DNA. The table has 150,000 to 200,000 clones, around 77% seen once. CDR3 size: 16 residues. J lost 7 bases, V lost 0 bases, and 9 bases had no gene match. The V gene's germline CDR1 is MNHNY and CDR2 SVGAGI (reference sequence). The sequence came from a man aged 55 to 70 with active or convalescent COVID-19. Sequenced material: peripheral blood. J is TRBJ2-7 and V is TRBV6-6, with TRBD2 matching over 10 bases. The CDR3 nucleotides are TGTGCCAGCAGTTACTCAGCTAGCGGGGGAAGGGAGGAGCAGTACTTC. It translates to CASSYSASGGREEQYF.